The 18 T cell receptor beta chains below were found in one sample sequenced in a study of OX40 agonist ivuxolimab in advanced cancers. TCRdb keeps only in-frame clones here, not all; method: immunoSEQ multiplex PCR. The repertoire holds some 15,000 clones, with about 91% as singletons. The specimen comprised CD4+ or CD8+ T cells sorted from blood, sampled in a trial of the OX40 agonist ivuxolimab. All receptors come from an adult with an advanced solid tumor such as melanoma, head and neck, liver or kidney cancer.

The V call is TRBV11-3, the J call TRBJ2-7; 10 bases are a match to TRBD1. Germline V gene data show CDR1 as SGHNT and CDR2 as YENEEA. This CDR3 is built from 14 residues. The ends lost 4 bases at V and 3 bases at J; junction bases unmatched: 3. The CDR3 sequence is CASSSDRGVYEQYF. CDR3 DNA sequence: TGTGCCAGCAGCTCGGACAGGGGGGTCTACGAGCAGTACTTC.

This clone has only one observation. The rearrangement uses TRBV7-9 and TRBJ2-5, with D perhaps assigned TRBD1 or TRBD2 (5 bases each). Germline CDR1 reads SEHNR; CDR2 reads FQNEAQ (reference sequence). Trimming pared 8 bases from V and 2 bases from J, leaving 18 bases between. The CDR3 runs to 15 residues. CDR3: CASHGLLGTQETQYF. DNA for the CDR3: TGTGCCAGCCACGGGTTGTTGGGGACGCAAGAGACCCAGTACTTC.

This sequence joins TRBV6-1 and TRBJ2-3; D assignment may be TRBD1 or TRBD2 (6 bases each). The length of the CDR3 is 17 residues. Looked up from germline, CDR1 is MNHNS and CDR2 is SASEGT. Trimming removed 2 bases from V and 0 bases from J, with 15 bases in between. The CDR3 region is CASSEFMGGASTDTQYF. The CDR3 coding sequence is TGTGCCAGCAGTGAATTCATGGGGGGCGCGAGCACAGATACGCAGTATTTT.

This clone has a handful of counts. This chain joins TRBV28 and TRBJ2-7, with D perhaps matching TRBD1 or TRBD2 (7 bases each). Germline CDR1 and CDR2: MDHEN and SYDVKM. The CDR3 totals 13 residues. Trimming removed 8 bases from V and 5 bases from J, with 16 bases in between. The CDR3 DNA follows: TGTGCCAGCTCCAGGGGGAGGGTGAACGAGCAGTACTTC. Amino acids: CASSRGRVNEQYF.

The gene calls are TRBV7-2 and TRBJ1-5; D gene ambiguous. The V gene lost 5 bases and the J gene lost 0 bases, with 11 bases spanning the gap. This CDR3 is 15 amino acids long. Germline-derived CDR1 and CDR2 are SGHTA and FQGNSA. The CDR3 region has the DNA TGTGCCAGCAGCGCCGACTACTATAGCAATCAGCCCCAGCATTTT. This gives the protein CASSADYYSNQPQHF. Using reference TRBV7-2 and TRBJ1-5 for the parts outside the CDR3, the full variable domain is GAGVSQSPSNKVTEKGKDVELRCDPISGHTALYWYRQSLGQGLEFLIYFQGNSAPDKSGLPSDRFSAERTGGSVSTLTIQRTQQEDSAVYLCASSADYYSNQPQHFGDGTRLSIL.

The chain links TRBV4-1 to TRBJ1-2, with 8 bases lining up with TRBD1. Trimming took 0 bases from V and 2 from J; bases not matched to a gene: 2. CDR1 is MGHRA, CDR2 YSYEKL, per germline. This CDR3 is 15 amino acids long. CDR3 residues: CASSQDGQGNYGYTF. The DNA for the CDR3 is TGCGCCAGCAGCCAAGACGGACAGGGAAACTATGGCTACACCTTC.

V usage is TRBV5-5 and J usage is TRBJ2-7; the D is unclear. The CDR3 sequence is 11 residues long. The germline CDR1 and CDR2 sequences are SGHKS and YYEKEE (reference sequence). Trimming shortened V by 0 bases and J by 5 bases, and 3 bases separated the two germline ends. The CDR3 nucleotides are TGTGCCAGCAGCTTGGGGAACGAGCAGTACTTC. Translating gives CASSLGNEQYF.

The gene calls are TRBV21-1 and TRBJ2-5; the table names TRBD2, a call not compared with the DNA. TRBV21-1 is a listed pseudogene. CDR3 length: 11 amino acids. The CDR3 DNA is TGTGCCAGCCCCCGGGAGGAGACCCAGTACTTC. Amino acid sequence: CASPREETQYF.

The genes are TRBV7-9 and TRBJ2-7, with no clear D. The CDR3 is 14 amino acids. V was clipped by 5 bases and J by 2 bases, with 13 bases between them. Per germline, CDR1 SEHNR and CDR2 FQNEAQ (reference sequence). CDR3 amino acids: CASSPLGPTYEQYF. In DNA form, the CDR3 reads TGTGCCAGCAGCCCCCTGGGCCCGACCTACGAGCAGTACTTC. Combining the CDR3 with reference TRBV7-9 and TRBJ2-7 gives the whole variable domain DTGVSQNPRHKITKRGQNVTFRCDPISEHNRLYWYRQTLGQGPEFLTYFQNEAQLEKSRLLSDRFSAERPKGSFSTLEIQRTEQGDSAMYLCASSPLGPTYEQYFGPGTRLTVT.

The J gene is TRBJ2-7, the V gene TRBV4-1; 7 nucleotides line up with TRBD1. Trimming cost V 0 bases and J 4 bases; bases outside gene matches: 6. From germline, CDR1 is MGHRA and CDR2 YSYEKL. The CDR3 length is 15 residues. This CDR3 is CASSQDQGQRYEQYF. CDR3 sequence (DNA): TGCGCCAGCAGCCAAGATCAGGGACAGCGTTACGAGCAGTACTTC.

The chain joins TRBV28 to TRBJ1-1, with no clear D. The CDR3 sequence is 12 residues long. Germline values: CDR1 MDHEN, CDR2 SYDVKM. Trimming stripped 5 bases from V and 1 base from J, with 5 bases between. The CDR3 sequence: CASSSWNTEAFF. Here the CDR3 DNA reads TGTGCCAGCAGTAGCTGGAACACTGAAGCTTTCTTT.

This chain joins TRBV5-1 and TRBJ2-7; D possibly corresponds to TRBD2 (7 bases). The ends were cut back, 6 bases at V and 1 base at J, with 20 bases in the middle. CDR1 and CDR2 from the germline V gene are SGHRS and YFSETQ. The CDR3 extends over 16 amino acids. CDR3 in amino acids: CASTPWVGGASYEQYF. The CDR3 DNA reads TGCGCCAGCACCCCCTGGGTGGGGGGGGCTTCCTACGAGCAGTACTTC.

The genes are TRBV15 and TRBJ2-1; TRBD1 aligns across 11 bases. Germline V gives CDR1 LNHNV, CDR2 YYDKDF (reference sequence). J was trimmed by 7 bases and V by 5 bases; bases with no gene match: 4. The CDR3 consists of 14 residues. This CDR3 reads CATSPGTGGNEQFF. CDR3 DNA sequence: TGTGCCACCAGCCCCGGGACAGGGGGGAATGAGCAGTTCTTC.

The V call is TRBV9, the J call TRBJ2-7, with a possible D match to TRBD2 (5 bases). V dropped 0 bases and J dropped 6 bases, with 10 bases sitting between them. Germline assignment: CDR1 SGDLS and CDR2 YYNGEE. The CDR3 contains 13 residues. The CDR3 loop reads CASSVGTAGEQYF. The CDR3 nucleotides read TGTGCCAGCAGCGTAGGGACTGCGGGCGAGCAGTACTTC.

The V gene is TRBV6-4, the J gene TRBJ2-5; D is ambiguous. Trimming removed 0 bases at V and 2 bases at J, with 7 bases between. Germline CDR1 is MRHNA and CDR2 is SNTAGT. The CDR3 is made up of 14 amino acids. The CDR3 here is CASSDSCQQETQYF. The CDR3 nucleotides are TGTGCCAGCAGTGACTCGTGCCAACAAGAGACCCAGTACTTC.

This clone was counted a single time. CDR3 nucleotides: TGTGCCAGCAGCACACGGACAGGGAATATCTATGGCTACACCTTC. Translated, it gives CASSTRTGNIYGYTF. The chain couples TRBV7-8 to TRBJ1-2, with 8 positions matching TRBD1. This CDR3 comprises 15 residues. From germline, CDR1 is SGHVS and CDR2 FQNEAQ. J lost 4 bases, V lost 5 bases, and 9 bases had no gene match.

The CDR3 loop reads CASSLETQYF. CDR3 in DNA: TGTGCCAGCAGTTTAGAGACCCAGTACTTC. The rearrangement uses TRBV27 and TRBJ2-5, with D unclear. Trimming shortened V by 2 bases and J by 5 bases, and 0 bases separated the two germline ends. The CDR3 runs to 10 residues. Germline V gene sequence: CDR1 MNHEY, CDR2 SMNVEV (reference sequence).

For the CDR3, the DNA is TGTGCCAGCAGTTTAACGGGACAGGGGGGTGACGGCTATGGCTACACCTTC. This sequence encodes CASSLTGQGGDGYGYTF. The chain combines TRBV28 with TRBJ1-2, with 11 bases matching TRBD1. Germline-derived CDR1 and CDR2 are MDHEN and SYDVKM. The CDR3 has 17 residues. V was clipped by 2 bases and J by 4 bases; unmatched bases: 9.